The 10 T cell receptor beta chains below all came from one sample that was sequenced in a study of blood T cell repertoires in COVID-19. This table comes from immunoSEQ multiplex PCR, and its TCRdb copy is limited to in-frame clones, with some not included. Among fewer than 250,000 clones, roughly 85% were seen once, and the ten largest hold about 3.6%. Source material: PBMCs or T cells enriched from blood (not recorded which). The receptors here all came from a woman aged 40 to 50 who had been exposed to COVID-19.

V usage is TRBV13 and J usage is TRBJ2-5; 13 nucleotides agree with TRBD2. The J segment lost 5 bases and the V segment lost 4 bases, leaving 13 bases of the junction unmatched. Germline CDR1 PRHDT, CDR2 FYEKMQ (reference sequence). The CDR3 contains 18 residues. CDR3 amino acids: CASSSLGTSGALGETQYF. CDR3 DNA: TGTGCCAGCAGCTCGCTCGGGACTAGCGGGGCCCTAGGGGAGACCCAGTACTTC.

A single count supports this clone. The V gene is TRBV5-1, the J gene TRBJ1-6; TRBD1 might be the D (5 bases). Trimming shortened V by 3 bases and J by 8 bases, and 18 bases separated the two germline ends. The germline gives CDR1 SGHRS, CDR2 YFSETQ. The CDR3 loop spans 16 amino acids. CDR3 residues: CASSWGRQSLDSPLHF. The CDR3 nucleotides read TGCGCCAGCAGCTGGGGTCGACAGAGTCTTGATTCACCCCTCCACTTT.

The genes are TRBV9 and TRBJ1-1, with D tentatively TRBD1 (6 bases). The V gene lost 5 bases and the J gene lost 0 bases, with 8 bases spanning the gap. The CDR3 loop spans 13 amino acids. Germline CDR1 and CDR2: SGDLS and YYNGEE. CDR3 residues: CASSGTLNTEAFF. DNA of the CDR3: TGTGCCAGCAGTGGGACATTGAACACTGAAGCTTTCTTT.

The V call is TRBV5-4, the J call TRBJ1-2, with D maybe TRBD1 (5 bases). V was clipped by 2 bases and J by 1 base, with 6 bases between them. The CDR3 length is 13 residues. Germline V gene lookup returns CDR1 SGHNT and CDR2 YYREEE (reference sequence). This CDR3 reads CASSLQVNYGYTF. In nucleotides, the CDR3 is TGTGCCAGCAGCTTACAGGTTAACTATGGCTACACCTTC.

This clone was seen repeatedly, ten times or more. The chain combines TRBV5-1 with TRBJ2-1, with TRBD2 identical over 10 bases. Germline-derived CDR1 and CDR2 are SGHRS and YFSETQ. Trimming took 5 bases from V and 5 from J; bases not matched to a gene: 7. The CDR3 is 15 amino acids. The CDR3 here is CASRPTSGVNNEQFF. The DNA for the CDR3 is TGCGCCAGCAGGCCCACTAGCGGGGTAAACAATGAGCAGTTCTTC.

The chain combines TRBV27 with TRBJ1-5; D unresolved. The CDR3 loop spans 13 amino acids. V was pared by 2 bases and J by 1 base, with 3 bases between. Germline V gene lookup returns CDR1 MNHEY and CDR2 SMNVEV (reference sequence). The CDR3 loop reads CASSLGSNQPQHF. In DNA, the CDR3 is TGTGCCAGCAGTTTAGGCAGCAATCAGCCCCAGCATTTT.

The chain has TRBV9 and TRBJ1-2, with 8 bases lining up with TRBD1. CDR3 length: 16 amino acids. V shed 4 bases, J shed 4 bases, and the junction held 12 bases outside the gene matches. Germline V gives CDR1 SGDLS, CDR2 YYNGEE. The CDR3 DNA is TGTGCCAGCAGCACCTCGACAGGGGCCTTTCCCTATGGCTACACCTTC. This gives the protein CASSTSTGAFPYGYTF. The whole variable domain, remainder taken from reference TRBV9 and TRBJ1-2, is DSGVTQTPKHLITATGQRVTLRCSPRSGDLSVYWYQQSLDQGLQFLIQYYNGEERAKGNILERFSAQQFPDLHSELNLSSLELGDSALYFCASSTSTGAFPYGYTFGSGTRLTVV.

V gene TRBV25-1 combines with J gene TRBJ1-4; possible D gene TRBD1, 5 bases. Trimming removed 2 bases at V and 3 bases at J, with 10 bases between. From germline, CDR1 is MGHDK and CDR2 SYGVNS. The CDR3 has 15 amino acids. CDR3 bases: TGTGCCAGCAGTGAAGGAGGGGCGCCTAATGAAAAACTGTTTTTT. Encoded protein: CASSEGGAPNEKLFF.

The V gene is TRBV10-3, the J gene TRBJ2-6; TRBD1 aligns across 9 bases. This CDR3 has 17 residues. Germline trimming cut 7 bases from V and 2 bases from J; bases unmatched to any gene: 9. The V gene's germline CDR1 is ENHRY and CDR2 SYGVKD. CDR3 sequence reads: CAINPGTGSTGANVLTF. The DNA of the CDR3 is TGTGCCATCAACCCCGGGACAGGGAGTACTGGGGCCAACGTCCTGACTTTC.

V and J are TRBV27 and TRBJ1-6; D not resolved. The germline V gene encodes CDR1 MNHEY and CDR2 SMNVEV (reference sequence). This CDR3 has 18 residues. Trimming cost V 7 bases and J 6 bases, with 25 bases left between them. CDR3 sequence: CASNPQRGVRRSNSPLHF. The CDR3 region has the DNA TGTGCCAGCAATCCCCAACGTGGAGTCCGCCGGAGTAATTCACCCCTCCACTTT.